This TCR beta chain was sequenced for a study of T cells in women clearing cervical HPV infection. Study-wide background: For cases, blood was sampled a median approximately 150 days after lesion detection, interquartile range roughly 80 to 200 days. Whole-study findings and limits: CIN3+ cases had significantly higher TCR richness than controls; evenness did not differ. Richness differences could reflect unmeasured T-cell content per sample.

The CDR3 consists of 14 residues. Germline CDR1 is SEHNR and CDR2 is FQNEAQ (reference sequence). Between the trimmed V and J ends, which lost 2 bases and 3 bases, there was a span of 10 bases. TCRdb's table, derived via immunoSEQ multiplex PCR, lists solely in-frame clones and lacks some. The sample totals some 20,000 clones. Concerning this clone itself: Its target is unknown. The read terminates 3 residues ahead of where the CDR3 ends, so the germline J gene completes it.

The rearrangement joins TRBV7-9 to TRBJ2-5; a possible D gene is TRBD1 (5 bases). Sequenced material: blood buffy coat. This TCR was recovered from a woman aged 18 to 69 with a cervical HPV16 infection that either progressed to CIN3+ or cleared (not recorded which). CDR3: CASSLLSREETQYF. Partial CDR3 DNA: TGTGCCAGCAGCTTACTTTCCAGGGAAGAGACC.